This TCR beta chain was recovered during a study of shared clonotypes between healthy human individuals. Overall study results and limits: The genetic and exposure-history diversity represented was limited by few donors.

In the study's own analysis: ImmunoSEQ yielded junction-only sequences lacking quality scores, so filtering differed. TCRdb's table, derived via immunoSEQ multiplex PCR, lists solely in-frame clones and lacks some. That table gives V, J and clone size, and the DNA gave D and trimming. The data hold around 1.1 million clones, with roughly 80% observed a single time. Germline V gene data show CDR1 as SGHTA and CDR2 as FQGTGA. This CDR3 has 15 residues. V was clipped by 3 bases and J by 2 bases; unmatched bases: 4. This clone was counted only a few times. Its specificity is not known. The chain has TRBV7-3 and TRBJ2-3, with 8 bases fitting TRBD1. Input material: memory CD4+ T cells from PBMCs. Subset of the sample: CD45RA-negative fraction. This TCR derives from a man between 18 and 29 years old in good health. Some clones in this sample may be carry-over from other donors' samples. The CDR3 nucleotides are TGTGCCAGCAGCTTCCGGGACAGGAACACAGATACGCAGTATTTT. Protein product: CASSFRDRNTDTQYF.